Presented here are 14 T cell receptor beta chains from one specimen sequenced in a study of T cells after yellow fever vaccination. TCRdb redid the calling of the 5' RACE reads with MiXCR, one entry per CDR3 protein. This table holds 300,000 to 350,000 distinct CDR3 sequences, 3.5% to 4.5% found once. The material sequenced was PBMCs, taken 5 days after the yellow fever booster vaccination. These receptor sequences come from a young man who received the YFV17D yellow fever vaccine.

V and J are TRBV7-8 and TRBJ2-5, with TRBD2 matching 14 bases. Germline CDR1 reads SGHVS; CDR2 reads FQNEAQ. The CDR3 loop spans 15 amino acids. V was clipped by 5 bases and J by 7 bases; unmatched bases: 6. The CDR3 sequence: CASSLGTSGGGTQYF. The CDR3 region has the DNA TGTGCCAGCAGCCTGGGGACTAGCGGGGGAGGGACCCAGTACTTC.

This clonotype has only a few counts. For the CDR3, the DNA is TGTGCCATCCGGACAGGGGCTAATCAGCCCCAGCATTTT. It is translated as CAIRTGANQPQHF. V gene TRBV10-3 combines with J gene TRBJ1-5, with TRBD1 matching over 9 bases. The CDR3 sequence is 13 residues long. The germline gives CDR1 ENHRY, CDR2 SYGVKD. J lost 4 bases, V lost 8 bases, and 3 bases had no gene match.

This clonotype was picked up many times. The chain links TRBV5-4 to TRBJ2-1; D is tentatively TRBD1 or TRBD2 (5 bases each). In germline, CDR1 is SGHNT, CDR2 YYREEE (reference sequence). Trimming removed 3 bases from V and 4 bases from J, with 11 bases in between. The CDR3 is 14 amino acids. The chain's CDR3 is CASSYLGAYNEQFF. CDR3 in DNA: TGTGCCAGCAGCTACCTCGGGGCTTACAATGAGCAGTTCTTC.

This clonotype was counted ten times or more. J is TRBJ1-2 and V is TRBV18; D is unclear. Trimming took off 3 bases at V and 1 base at J, with 9 bases between the two ends. The germline gives CDR1 KGHSH, CDR2 LQKENI. The CDR3 is 14 residues long. As DNA, the CDR3 is TGTGCCAGCTCACCTCGGGAGTTTAACTATGGCTACACCTTC. It specifies CASSPREFNYGYTF.

This clonotype was observed a few times. The V gene is TRBV28, the J gene TRBJ2-7; D is possibly TRBD1 or TRBD2 (5 bases each). Germline V gives CDR1 MDHEN, CDR2 SYDVKM. V was clipped by 4 bases and J by 7 bases, with 14 bases between them. The CDR3 extends over 13 amino acids. The CDR3 here is CASSYTGTSEQYV. The CDR3 region has the DNA TGTGCCAGCAGTTACACCGGGACCAGTGAGCAGTACGTC.

This clonotype was picked up a small number of times. The gene calls are TRBV30 and TRBJ1-3; D not certain. Germline V gives CDR1 GTSNPN, CDR2 SVGIG (reference sequence). Trimming pared 2 bases from V and 6 bases from J, leaving 14 bases between. The CDR3 spans 14 residues. The CDR3 sequence is CAWSLLAITNTIYF. The CDR3 DNA is TGTGCCTGGAGTCTATTGGCCATCACAAACACCATATATTTT.

This clonotype turned up a few times. The chain has TRBV5-5 and TRBJ1-2; no firm D call. The CDR3 consists of 13 residues. Looked up from germline, CDR1 is SGHKS and CDR2 is YYEKEE (reference sequence). Trimming cost V 5 bases and J 8 bases, with 16 bases left between them. The CDR3 spells CASRQLTTGGYTF. The CDR3 nucleotides read TGTGCCAGCAGACAGTTAACAACGGGAGGCTACACCTTC.

Here the CDR3 reads CASSPQGTGNEQFF. The DNA of the CDR3 is TGTGCCAGCTCACCCCAGGGTACGGGGAATGAGCAGTTCTTC. The genes are TRBV18 and TRBJ2-1; either TRBD1 or TRBD2 may supply D (5 bases each). CDR3 length: 14 amino acids. Deletions cut 3 bases from V and 7 bases from J, with 13 bases between. Germline V lookup: CDR1 KGHSH, CDR2 LQKENI.

This clonotype has ten or more counts. The chain uses TRBV7-9 and TRBJ2-3, with 7 bases matching TRBD2. Germline CDR1 and CDR2: SEHNR and FQNEAQ (reference sequence). Unmatched junction bases numbered 5, after V lost 6 bases and J lost 2 bases. The CDR3 sequence is 14 residues long. For the CDR3, the DNA is TGTGCCAGCAGTAAGAGCGGGGACACAGATACGCAGTATTTT. This sequence encodes CASSKSGDTDTQYF.

This chain joins TRBV25-1 and TRBJ2-7, with D unclear. This CDR3 contains 12 residues. V lost 1 base and J lost 2, with 3 bases in between. Germline values: CDR1 MGHDK, CDR2 SYGVNS. CDR3 in DNA: TGTGCCAGCAGTGAATCTCCCTACGAGCAGTACTTC. Translated: CASSESPYEQYF.

The genes are TRBV6-6 and TRBJ2-5; maybe TRBD1 (6 bases). The V end was cut by 3 bases, the J end by 2 bases, with 16 bases between. This CDR3 spans 16 amino acids. Germline values: CDR1 MNHNY, CDR2 SVGAGI (reference sequence). The CDR3 region has the DNA TGTGCCAGCAGTTATCTGTCGGGACACAGGCAAGAGACCCAGTACTTC. Translating gives CASSYLSGHRQETQYF.

This clonotype occurred a few times. The chain uses TRBV7-2 and TRBJ2-7; tentative D call: TRBD1 (5 bases). The CDR3 totals 14 residues. Germline lookup yields CDR1 SGHTA and CDR2 FQGNSA. V was trimmed by 1 base and J by 4 bases, leaving 11 bases between them. CDR3 in DNA: TGTGCCAGCAGCTTAGAAGGGGCCGATTACGAGCAGTACTTC. Its translation: CASSLEGADYEQYF.

The table lists this clonotype with a few counts. J is TRBJ2-1 and V is TRBV12-3 or TRBV12-4; D may be TRBD2 (5 bases). V shed 7 bases and J shed 5 bases, with 15 bases lying between them. The CDR3 consists of 14 residues. The CDR3 nucleotides are TGTGCCAGCACGCGACTCGGGCGGGACAATGAGCAGTTCTTC. The encoded protein is CASTRLGRDNEQFF.

The chain is built from TRBV4-1 and TRBJ2-3, with no clear D. There are 12 residues in the CDR3. CDR1 is MGHRA and CDR2 is YSYEKL in the germline V gene. V was shortened by 5 bases and J by 4 bases, with 7 bases between the two germline ends. CDR3 sequence (DNA): TGCGCCAGCAGCTACCACTCAGATACGCAGTATTTT. This encodes CASSYHSDTQYF.